This T cell receptor beta chain came from a study of T cell repertoires and HLA-DP antigens. Across the whole study: Alloreactive CD4+ T cells targeted HLA-DP on transduced HeLa. Study results and limitations: Sorted CD137+ clonality was about 0.36 for both alloantigens, versus approximately 0.04 pre-culture. Previously undetected clones averaged approximately 34% and 48% against the two alleles respectively.

The PCR primers covered 54 TRBV and 13 TRBJ segments. The table came from immunoSEQ multiplex PCR; TCRdb's copy has only in-frame clones and leaves some out. The sample records about 73,000 clones, roughly 78% being singletons. Notes on this clone: Its antigen is not known.

This clonotype originated in a man aged 60 to 69 in good health and CMV-seronegative. The sample consisted of CD4+ T cells from PBMCs.

The chain's CDR3 is CASSTGVETQYF. The CDR3, as DNA: TGTGCCAGCAGCACAGGGGTAGAGACCCAGTACTTC. This sequence joins TRBV2 and TRBJ2-5, with TRBD1 identical over 7 bases. This CDR3 region has 12 residues. CDR1 SNHLY and CDR2 FYNNEI come from the germline V gene. V lost 6 bases to trimming and J lost 4 bases; unmatched junction nucleotides: 2.